The following is a T cell receptor (beta chain) sequence with its context. This entry is derived from a study of memory CD4+ T cells and cytomegalovirus serostatus. Single viable CD3+CD4+CD8-CD45RO+ cells were sorted as the memory CD4+ T cells. V was shortened by 11 bases and J by 8 bases, with 15 bases between the two germline ends. The CDR3 consists of 11 residues. The germline CDR1 and CDR2 sequences are SGHTA and FQGNSA. Repertoires were generated with immunoSEQ multiplex PCR, while TCRdb's copy carries only in-frame clones and drops some. The sample carries 25,000 to 40,000 clones, about 75% recorded once.

This sequence originates from an adult in good health and CMV-seronegative. Some clones in this sample may be carry-over from other donors' samples. The chain is built from TRBV7-2 and TRBJ2-5; D unclear. The sequencing input was memory CD4+ T cells from blood. The CDR3 coding sequence is TGTGCCTCAAAACGGGCGGTAACCCAGTACTTC. Protein sequence: CASKRAVTQYF.